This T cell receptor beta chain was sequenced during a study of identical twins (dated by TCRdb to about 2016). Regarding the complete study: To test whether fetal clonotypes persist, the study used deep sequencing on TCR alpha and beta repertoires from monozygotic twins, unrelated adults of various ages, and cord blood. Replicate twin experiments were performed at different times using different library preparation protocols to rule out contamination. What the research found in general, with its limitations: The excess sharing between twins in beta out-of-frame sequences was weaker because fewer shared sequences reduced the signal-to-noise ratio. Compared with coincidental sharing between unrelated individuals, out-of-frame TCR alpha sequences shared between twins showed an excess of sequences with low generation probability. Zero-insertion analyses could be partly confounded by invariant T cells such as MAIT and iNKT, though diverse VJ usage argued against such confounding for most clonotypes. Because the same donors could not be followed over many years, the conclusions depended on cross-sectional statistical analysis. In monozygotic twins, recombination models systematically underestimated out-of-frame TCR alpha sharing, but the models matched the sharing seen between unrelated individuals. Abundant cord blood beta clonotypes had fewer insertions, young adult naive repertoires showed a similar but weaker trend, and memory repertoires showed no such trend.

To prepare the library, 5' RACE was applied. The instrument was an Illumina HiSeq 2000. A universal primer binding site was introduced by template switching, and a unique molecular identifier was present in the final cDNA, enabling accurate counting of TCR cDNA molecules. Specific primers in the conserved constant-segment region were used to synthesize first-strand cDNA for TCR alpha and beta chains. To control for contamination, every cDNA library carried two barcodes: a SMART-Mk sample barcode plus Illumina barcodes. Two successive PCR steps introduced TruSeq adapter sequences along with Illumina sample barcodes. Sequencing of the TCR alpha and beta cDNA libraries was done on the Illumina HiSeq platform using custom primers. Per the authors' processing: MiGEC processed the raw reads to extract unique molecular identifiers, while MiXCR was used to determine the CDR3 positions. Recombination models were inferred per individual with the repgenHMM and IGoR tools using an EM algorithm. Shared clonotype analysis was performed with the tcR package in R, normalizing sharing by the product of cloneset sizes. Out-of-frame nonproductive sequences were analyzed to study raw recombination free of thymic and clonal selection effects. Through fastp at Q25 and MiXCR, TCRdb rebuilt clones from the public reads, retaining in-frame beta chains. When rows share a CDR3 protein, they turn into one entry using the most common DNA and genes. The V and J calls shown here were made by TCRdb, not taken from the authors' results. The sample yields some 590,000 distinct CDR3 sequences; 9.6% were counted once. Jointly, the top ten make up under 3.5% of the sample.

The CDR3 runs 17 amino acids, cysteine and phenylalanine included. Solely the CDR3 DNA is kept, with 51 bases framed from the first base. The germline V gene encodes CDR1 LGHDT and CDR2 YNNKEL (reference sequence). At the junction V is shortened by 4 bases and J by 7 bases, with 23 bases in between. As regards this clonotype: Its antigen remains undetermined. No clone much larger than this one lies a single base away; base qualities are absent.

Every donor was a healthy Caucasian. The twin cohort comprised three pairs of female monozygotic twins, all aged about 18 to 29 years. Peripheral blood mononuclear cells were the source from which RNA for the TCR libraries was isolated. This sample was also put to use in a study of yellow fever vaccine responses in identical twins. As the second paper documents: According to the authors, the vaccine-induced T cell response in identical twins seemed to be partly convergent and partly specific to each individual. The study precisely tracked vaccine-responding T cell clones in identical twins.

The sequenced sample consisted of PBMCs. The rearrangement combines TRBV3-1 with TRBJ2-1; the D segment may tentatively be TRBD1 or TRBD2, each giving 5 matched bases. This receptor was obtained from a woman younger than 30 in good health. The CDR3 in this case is CASSRGSLSMTFNEQFF. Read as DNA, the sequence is TGTGCCAGCAGCCGGGGGTCGCTTTCTATGACTTTTAATGAGCAGTTCTTC.